The present T cell receptor beta chain was sequenced within a study of T cell responses to AZD1222 COVID-19 vaccine. Notes on the study in general: Spike-specific TCR breadth and depth grew following two AZD1222 doses. Donors in the cohort were predominantly white British and more often female, and clonal diversity was possibly underestimated. Within unmutated variant regions lay the reported targets of nearly half of spike-specific TCRs. No day 14 peak samples; only post-peak repertoires were characterized.

TCRdb's copy holds only in-frame clones and misses some; the assay was immunoSEQ multiplex PCR. Among 95,000 to 150,000 clones listed, around 91% were seen once. The J segment lost 5 bases and the V segment lost 7 bases, leaving 6 bases of the junction unmatched. This CDR3 is built from 14 residues. Germline loops: CDR1 MGHDK, CDR2 SYGVNS. A note on this clone: Its antigen remains unknown.

Here the sequenced sample was peripheral blood, taken on day 0 of AZD1222 vaccination. The TCR comes from an adult in good health. V and J are TRBV25-1 and TRBJ2-1, with TRBD2 identical over 9 bases. The CDR3: CASNLAGGHNEQFF. The CDR3 region has the DNA TGTGCCAGCAATTTGGCGGGGGGGCACAATGAGCAGTTCTTC.